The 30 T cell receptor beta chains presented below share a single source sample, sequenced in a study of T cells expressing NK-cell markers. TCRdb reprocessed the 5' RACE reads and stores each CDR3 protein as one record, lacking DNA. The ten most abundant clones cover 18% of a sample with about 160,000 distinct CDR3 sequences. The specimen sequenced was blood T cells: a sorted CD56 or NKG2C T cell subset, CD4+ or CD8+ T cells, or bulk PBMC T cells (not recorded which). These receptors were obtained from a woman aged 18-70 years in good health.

This CDR3 is CASSQSGTSNEQFF. This chain uses TRBV4-1 with TRBJ2-1; TCRdb lists TRBD1, though no DNA is available to test this call. The CDR3 has 14 residues. The germline V gene encodes CDR1 MGHRA and CDR2 YSYEKL.

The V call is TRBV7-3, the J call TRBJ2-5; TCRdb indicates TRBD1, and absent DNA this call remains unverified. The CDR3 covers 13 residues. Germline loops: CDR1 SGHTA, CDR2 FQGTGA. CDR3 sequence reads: CASGTGGSETQYF.

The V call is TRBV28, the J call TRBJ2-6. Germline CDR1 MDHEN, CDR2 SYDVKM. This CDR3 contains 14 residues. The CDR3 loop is CASSRTSGANVLTF.

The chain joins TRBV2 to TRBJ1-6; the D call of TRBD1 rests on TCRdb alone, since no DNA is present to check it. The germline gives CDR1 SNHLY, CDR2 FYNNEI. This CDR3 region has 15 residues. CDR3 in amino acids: CASTNRDSHNSPLHF.

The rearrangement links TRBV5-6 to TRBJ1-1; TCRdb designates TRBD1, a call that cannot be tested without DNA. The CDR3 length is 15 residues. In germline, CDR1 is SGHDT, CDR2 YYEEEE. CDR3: CASSLNRGVHTEAFF.

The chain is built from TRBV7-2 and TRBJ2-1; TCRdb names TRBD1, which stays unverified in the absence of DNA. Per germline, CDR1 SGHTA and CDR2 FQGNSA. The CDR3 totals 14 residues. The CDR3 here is CASSLAGRGQEQFF.

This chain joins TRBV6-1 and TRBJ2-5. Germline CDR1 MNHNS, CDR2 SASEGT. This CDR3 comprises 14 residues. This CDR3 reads CASSGHGAQETQYF.

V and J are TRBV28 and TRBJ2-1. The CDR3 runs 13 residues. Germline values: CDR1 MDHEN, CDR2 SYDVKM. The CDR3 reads CASRKGMGNEQFF.

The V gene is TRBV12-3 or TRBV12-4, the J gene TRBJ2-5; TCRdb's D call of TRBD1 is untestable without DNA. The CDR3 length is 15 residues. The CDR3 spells CASSPGTAGVETQYF.

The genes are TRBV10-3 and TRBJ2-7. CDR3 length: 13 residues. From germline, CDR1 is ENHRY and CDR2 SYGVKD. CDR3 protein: CAIGLTEAYEQYF.

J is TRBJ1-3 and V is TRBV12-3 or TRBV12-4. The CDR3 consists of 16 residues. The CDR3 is CASRPPAGWGGNTIYF.

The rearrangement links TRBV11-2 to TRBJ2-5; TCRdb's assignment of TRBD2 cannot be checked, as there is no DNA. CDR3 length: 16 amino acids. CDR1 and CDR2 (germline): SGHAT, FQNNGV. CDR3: CASSSGTSGRQETQYF.

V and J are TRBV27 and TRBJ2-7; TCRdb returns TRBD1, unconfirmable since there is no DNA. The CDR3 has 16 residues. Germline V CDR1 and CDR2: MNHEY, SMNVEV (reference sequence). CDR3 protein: CASSPVSGGALYEQYF.

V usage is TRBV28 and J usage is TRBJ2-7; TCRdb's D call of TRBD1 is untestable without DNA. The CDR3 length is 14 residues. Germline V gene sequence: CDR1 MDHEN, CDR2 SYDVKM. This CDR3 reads CASRTTGFSYEQYF.

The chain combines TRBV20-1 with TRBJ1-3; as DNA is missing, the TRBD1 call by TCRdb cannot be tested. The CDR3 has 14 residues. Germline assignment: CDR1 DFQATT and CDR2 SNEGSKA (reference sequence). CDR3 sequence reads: CSARRGVSGNTIYF.

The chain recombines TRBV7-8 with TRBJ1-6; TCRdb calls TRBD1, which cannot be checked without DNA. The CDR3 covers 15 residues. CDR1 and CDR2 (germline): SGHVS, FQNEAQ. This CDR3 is CASSLAGDVYSPLHF. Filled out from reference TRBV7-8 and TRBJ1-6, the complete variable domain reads GAGVSQSPRYKVAKRGQDVALRCDPISGHVSLFWYQQALGQGPEFLTYFQNEAQLDKSGLPSDRFFAERPEGSVSTLKIQRTQQEDSAVYLCASSLAGDVYSPLHFGNGTRLTVT.

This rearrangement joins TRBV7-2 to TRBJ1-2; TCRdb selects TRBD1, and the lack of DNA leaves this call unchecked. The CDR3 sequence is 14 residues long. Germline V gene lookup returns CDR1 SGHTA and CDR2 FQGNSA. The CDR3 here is CASSSLRGTAGYTF.

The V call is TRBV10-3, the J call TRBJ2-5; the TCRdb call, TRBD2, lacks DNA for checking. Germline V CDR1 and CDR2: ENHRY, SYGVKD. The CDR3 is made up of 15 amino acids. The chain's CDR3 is CAISDWEKDQETQYF.

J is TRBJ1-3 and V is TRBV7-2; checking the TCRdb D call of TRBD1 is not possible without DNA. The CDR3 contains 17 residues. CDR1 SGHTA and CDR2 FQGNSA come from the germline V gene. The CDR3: CASSPGQGAHGGNTIYF. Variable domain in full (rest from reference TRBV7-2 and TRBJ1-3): GAGVSQSPSNKVTEKGKDVELRCDPISGHTALYWYRQSLGQGLEFLIYFQGNSAPDKSGLPSDRFSAERTGGSVSTLTIQRTQQEDSAVYLCASSPGQGAHGGNTIYFGEGSWLTVV.

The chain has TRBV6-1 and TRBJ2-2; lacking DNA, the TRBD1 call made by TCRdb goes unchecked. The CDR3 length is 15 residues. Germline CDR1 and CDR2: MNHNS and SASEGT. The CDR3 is CASKEGTGNTGELFF.

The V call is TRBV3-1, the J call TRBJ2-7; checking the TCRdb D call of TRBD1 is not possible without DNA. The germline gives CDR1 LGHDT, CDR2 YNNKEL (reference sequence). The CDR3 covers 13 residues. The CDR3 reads CASSHQNQGEQYF.

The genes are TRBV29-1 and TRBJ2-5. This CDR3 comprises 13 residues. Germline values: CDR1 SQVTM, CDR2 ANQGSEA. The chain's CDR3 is CSVGVHPQETQYF. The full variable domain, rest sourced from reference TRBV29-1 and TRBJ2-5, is SAVISQKPSRDICQRGTSLTIQCQVDSQVTMMFWYRQQPGQSLTLIATANQGSEATYESGFVIDKFPISRPNLTFSTLTVSNMSPEDSSIYLCSVGVHPQETQYFGPGTRLLVL.

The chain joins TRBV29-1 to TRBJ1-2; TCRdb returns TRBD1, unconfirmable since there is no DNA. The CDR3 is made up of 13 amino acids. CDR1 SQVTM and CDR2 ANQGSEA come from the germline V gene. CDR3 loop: CSVGRQGANGYTF.

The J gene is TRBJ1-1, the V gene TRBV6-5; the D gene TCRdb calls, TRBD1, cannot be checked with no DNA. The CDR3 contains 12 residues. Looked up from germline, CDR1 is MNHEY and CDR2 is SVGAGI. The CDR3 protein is CASRTGGAGAFF.

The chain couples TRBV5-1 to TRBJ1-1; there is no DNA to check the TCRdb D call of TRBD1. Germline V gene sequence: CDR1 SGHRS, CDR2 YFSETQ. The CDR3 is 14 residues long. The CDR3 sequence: CASSLGGRNTEAFF.

The CDR3 is CASSPTGGRETQYF. The V and J genes are TRBV7-8 and TRBJ2-5; without DNA, the TCRdb call of TRBD1 cannot be checked. Germline V gene sequence: CDR1 SGHVS, CDR2 FQNEAQ. CDR3 size: 14 residues.

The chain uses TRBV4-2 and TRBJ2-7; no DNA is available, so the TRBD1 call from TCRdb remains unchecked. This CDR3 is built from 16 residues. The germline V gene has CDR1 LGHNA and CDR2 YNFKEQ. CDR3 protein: CASSPRGPRSSYEQYF.

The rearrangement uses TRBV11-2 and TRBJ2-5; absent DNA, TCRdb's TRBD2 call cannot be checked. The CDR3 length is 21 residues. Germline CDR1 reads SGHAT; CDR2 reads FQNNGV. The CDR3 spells CASSLTVPGFELAGGQETQYF.

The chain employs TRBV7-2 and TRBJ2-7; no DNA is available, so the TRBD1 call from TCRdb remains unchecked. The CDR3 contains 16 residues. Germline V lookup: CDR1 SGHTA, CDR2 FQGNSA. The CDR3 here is CASSSQGQTAGYEQYF.

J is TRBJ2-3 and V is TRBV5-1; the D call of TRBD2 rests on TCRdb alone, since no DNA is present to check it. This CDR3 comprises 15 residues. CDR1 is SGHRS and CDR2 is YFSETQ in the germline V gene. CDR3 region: CASSFGTSDQDTQYF.